This is a list of T cell receptor beta chains from one sample in a study of blood T cell repertoires in COVID-19. Method: immunoSEQ multiplex PCR; TCRdb's copy keeps in-frame clones and lacks some. The data show just over 650,000 clones, just under 90% seen once. Sequencing was carried out using peripheral blood. The receptors were gathered from a woman aged 18-35 years with acute or convalescent COVID-19. CDR3s include the opening cysteine and the closing phenylalanine or tryptophan. The D gene is left open where the match is weak. The size of a clone is reported for some rows only, either as once, few or many, or as a class for expanded clones.

clone_size	v_call	j_call	d_call	cdr3_aa	cdr3_nt
NA	TRBV6-6	TRBJ2-3	NA	CASSSQTDTQYF	TGTGCCAGCAGTTCCCAGACAGATACGCAGTATTTT
NA	TRBV15	TRBJ1-6	TRBD1	CATAPGQGKNSPLHF	TGTGCCACCGCCCCGGGACAGGGCAAAAATTCACCCCTCCACTTT
NA	TRBV7-9	TRBJ1-2	NA	CASSADTNYGYTF	TGTGCCAGCAGCGCGGACACCAACTATGGCTACACCTTC
once	TRBV21-1	TRBJ1-3	NA	CASRGDRRTGNTIYF	TGTGCCAGCAGGGGGGACAGAAGAACTGGAAACACCATATATTTT
NA	TRBV6-5	TRBJ1-2	TRBD1	CASRGGQGARGYTF	TGTGCCAGCAGGGGCGGACAGGGGGCACGTGGCTACACCTTC
NA	TRBV7-8	TRBJ1-1	NA	CASSPRVRDVNTEAFF	TGTGCCAGCAGCCCCCGCGTCAGGGATGTGAACACTGAAGCTTTCTTT
NA	TRBV12-3/TRBV12-4	TRBJ2-1	NA	CASSSGDEQFF	TGTGCCAGCAGTTCAGGGGATGAGCAGTTCTTC
NA	TRBV6-5	TRBJ2-7	TRBD1	CASSYGQGGYEQYF	TGTGCCAGCAGCTACGGACAGGGGGGCTACGAGCAGTACTTC
NA	TRBV9	TRBJ1-3	TRBD1	CASSATGGTGNTIYF	TGTGCCAGCAGCGCGACAGGGGGAACTGGAAACACCATATATTTT
NA	TRBV24-1	TRBJ1-1	TRBD1	CATRAGGYTEAFF	TGTGCCACCAGGGCAGGGGGCTATACTGAAGCTTTCTTT
NA	TRBV30	TRBJ1-3	TRBD1	CAWNGDRGLGNTIYF	TGTGCCTGGAATGGGGACAGGGGTCTTGGAAACACCATATATTTT
NA	TRBV28	TRBJ1-6	NA	CASSLWGEAYNSPLHF	TGTGCCAGCAGTTTATGGGGGGAGGCCTATAATTCACCCCTCCACTTT